This TCR beta chain comes out of a study of cytomegalovirus exposure and HLA in healthy donors. Study information: Most donors, roughly 77% of 350 to 450 genotyped, fell in the Caucasian-associated ancestry cluster. Whole-study findings and limits: Later analysis demonstrated an association between a missense DCLRE1C variant and TCR beta V- and J-gene trimming. Later, an analysis found that common viral pathogens appeared to be linked with several of the most significant clusters.

Comment on this clone: The target antigen is unknown.

After removal of 6 bases from V and 2 bases from J, the junction contained 9 bases not matched to a gene. The CDR3 covers 14 residues. Germline CDR1 and CDR2: SQVTM and ANQGSEA. Vbeta (60) and Jbeta (13) primers were used in the PCR. The repertoire was sequenced with immunoSEQ multiplex PCR; TCRdb's copy has only in-frame clones and lacks some. The repertoire includes about 140,000 clones, roughly 80% of them detected once, and approximately 4% sits in the top ten. It was healthy bone marrow donors who served as donors. This receptor was obtained from a woman between 40 and 50 years old in good health and CMV-seropositive. The chain links TRBV29-1 to TRBJ2-7, with 8 bases fitting TRBD2. The specimen sequenced was PBMCs. The DNA for the CDR3 is TGCAGCGTGGCGGCGGGGGGTGGTGCCTACGAGCAGTACTTC. It encodes CSVAAGGGAYEQYF.